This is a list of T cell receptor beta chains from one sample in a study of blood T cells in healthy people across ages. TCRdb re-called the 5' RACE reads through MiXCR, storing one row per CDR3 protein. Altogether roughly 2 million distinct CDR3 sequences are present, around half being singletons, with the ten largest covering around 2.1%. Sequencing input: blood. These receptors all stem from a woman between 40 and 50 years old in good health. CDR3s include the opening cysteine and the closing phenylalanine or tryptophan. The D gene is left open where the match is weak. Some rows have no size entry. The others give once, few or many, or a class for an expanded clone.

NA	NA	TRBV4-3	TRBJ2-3	TGCGCCAGCAGCCAAAACCCCGCGGACTCGCAGTATTTT	CASSQNPADSQYF
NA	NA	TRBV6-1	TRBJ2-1	TGTGCCACCCAAGCCTCCTACAATGAGCAGTTCTTC	CATQASYNEQFF
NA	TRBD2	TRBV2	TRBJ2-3	TGTGCCAGCAGGGGAGTCCCGGGACTAGCGGGGGGCACCACAGATACGCAGTATTTT	CASRGVPGLAGGTTDTQYF
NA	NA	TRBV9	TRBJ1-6	TGTGCCAGCAGTCCCGGGGCACTCGATAATTCACCCCTCCACTTT	CASSPGALDNSPLHF
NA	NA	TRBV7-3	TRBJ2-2	TGTGCCAGCAGCTTAGACTCCTACACCGGGGAGCTGTTTTTT	CASSLDSYTGELFF
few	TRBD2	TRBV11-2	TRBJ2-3	TGTGCCAGCAGCCAGCAGGGTCTAGCGGGGGAATTACGCACAGATACGCAGTATTTT	CASSQQGLAGELRTDTQYF
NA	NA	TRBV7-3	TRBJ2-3	TGTGCCAGCAGCTCGACTAGAGAGGGGGGGGTGGATACGCAGTATTTT	CASSSTREGGVDTQYF
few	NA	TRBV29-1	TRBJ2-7	TGCAGCGTTGAAAACCAGGCCCCCTACGAGCAGTACTTC	CSVENQAPYEQYF
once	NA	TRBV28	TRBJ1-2	TGTGCCAGCAGTTTTGGTCCAGGGAATGGCTACACCTTC	CASSFGPGNGYTF
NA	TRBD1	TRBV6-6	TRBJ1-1	TGTGCCAGCAGCCCTAACGACAGGGCGAACACTGAAGCTTTCTTT	CASSPNDRANTEAFF
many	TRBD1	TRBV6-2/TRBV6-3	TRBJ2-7	TGTGCCAGCAGTTACTCCTTCGCAGGGGGAAGTTTTGAGCAGTACTTC	CASSYSFAGGSFEQYF
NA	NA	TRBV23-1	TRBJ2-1	TGCGCCAGCAGTCTACCTCCCTGGACGCCTAAACCTGACAATGAGCAGTTCTTC	CASSLPPWTPKPDNEQFF
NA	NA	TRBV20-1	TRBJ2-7	TGCAGTGCTACCGGGACCCGAAAGGCAGAGCAGTACTTC	CSATGTRKAEQYF
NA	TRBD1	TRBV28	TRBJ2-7	TGTGCCAGCAGTGCCCAACCGGGACAGTCGTACTTC	CASSAQPGQSYF
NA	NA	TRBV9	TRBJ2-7	TGTGCCAGCAGCGTCGGTTCCCTCTCCTACGAGCAGTACTTC	CASSVGSLSYEQYF
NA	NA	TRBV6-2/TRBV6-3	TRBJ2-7	TGTGCCAGCAGTTACGCCGGCGGGCGATCCTACGAGCAGTACTTC	CASSYAGGRSYEQYF
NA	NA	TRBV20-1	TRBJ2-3	TGCAGTGCTAGGGGGACTGTCGCGGATACGCAGTATTTT	CSARGTVADTQYF
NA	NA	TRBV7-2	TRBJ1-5	TGTGCCAGCAGCTTAAGGGCCGGACAAAGCTATAGCAATCAGCCCCAGCATTTT	CASSLRAGQSYSNQPQHF
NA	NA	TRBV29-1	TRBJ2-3	TGCAGCGTTGAAGATCTTCGGTCTTCAGTGGATACGCAGTATTTT	CSVEDLRSSVDTQYF
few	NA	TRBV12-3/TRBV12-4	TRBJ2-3	TGTGCCAGCAGCGCTACTGCGGGGGCCGGAGCAACGCAGTATTTT	CASSATAGAGATQYF
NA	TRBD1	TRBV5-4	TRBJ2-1	TGTGCCAGCAGCCCTGAACCGGACAGGGGTGATGAGCAGTTCTTC	CASSPEPDRGDEQFF
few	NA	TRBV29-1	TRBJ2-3	TGCAGCGGGAGGAGGGGGGGTACTAGCACAGATACGCAGTATTTT	CSGRRGGTSTDTQYF
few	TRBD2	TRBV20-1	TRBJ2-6	TGCAGTGCTAGAGATCGGGGGGCTGGGGCCAACGTCCTGACTTTC	CSARDRGAGANVLTF
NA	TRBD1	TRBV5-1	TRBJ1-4	TGCGCCAGCAGCTCCAGGCCCCCTACAGGGGCTAATGAAAAACTGTTTTTT	CASSSRPPTGANEKLFF
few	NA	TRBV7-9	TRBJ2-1	TGTGCCAGCGGTCTCCAGGATGAGCAGTTCTTC	CASGLQDEQFF
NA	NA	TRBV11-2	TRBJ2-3	TGTGCCAGCAACCACCGAGGGGATACGCAGTATTTT	CASNHRGDTQYF
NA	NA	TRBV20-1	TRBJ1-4	TGCAGTGCGGAGGCAGCTAATGAAAAACTGTTTTTT	CSAEAANEKLFF
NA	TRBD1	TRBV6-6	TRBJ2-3	TGTGCCAGCAGTTACGTCGGGACAGCCCCAGATACGCAGTATTTT	CASSYVGTAPDTQYF
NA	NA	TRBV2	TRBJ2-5	TGTGCCAGCAGCGGTAACGGGGACCGGTACAATGAGCAGTACTTC	CASSGNGDRYNEQYF
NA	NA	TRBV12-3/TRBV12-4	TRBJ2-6	TGTGCCAGCAGTTTAAATGCGGGTCAGACACCCCTAAAGGCTGGGGCCAACGTCCTGACTTTC	CASSLNAGQTPLKAGANVLTF
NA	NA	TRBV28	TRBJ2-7	TGTGCCAGCGGTGGCTCACCTTCCTCGGGCGAGCAGTACTTC	CASGGSPSSGEQYF
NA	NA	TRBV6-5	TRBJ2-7	TGTGCCAGCAGTCCGGGCCGGCAGTGCGAGCAGTACTTC	CASSPGRQCEQYF
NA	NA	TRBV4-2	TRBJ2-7	TGTGCCAGCAGCCAAGCGAAGTCGGAGGATAGCGTTACCGAGCAGTACTTC	CASSQAKSEDSVTEQYF
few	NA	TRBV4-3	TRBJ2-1	TGCGCCAGCAGCCAAGATTGGGGGGACAATGAGCAGTTCTTC	CASSQDWGDNEQFF
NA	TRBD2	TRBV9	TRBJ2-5	TGTGCCAGCAGCGACCGACTAGCGATATCCCAAGAGACCCAGTACTTC	CASSDRLAISQETQYF
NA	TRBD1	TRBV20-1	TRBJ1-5	TGCAGTGCACCGACAGGGGGGCCCCTAGGGGGTCAGCCCCAGCATTTT	CSAPTGGPLGGQPQHF
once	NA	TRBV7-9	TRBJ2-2	TGTGCCAGCAGCCCCAACAGAAACACCGGGGAGCTGTTTTTT	CASSPNRNTGELFF
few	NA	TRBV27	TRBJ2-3	TGTGCCAGCAGCTCCGTGCAGTCCGGGTTCCGCACAGATACGCAGTATTTT	CASSSVQSGFRTDTQYF
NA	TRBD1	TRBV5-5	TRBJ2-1	TGTGCCAGCAGCTTTTCGGGACAGTCCTACAATGAGCAGTTCTTC	CASSFSGQSYNEQFF
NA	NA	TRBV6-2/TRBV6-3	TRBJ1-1	TGTGCCAGCAGTGACCCTTACAGGGCTGAAGCTTTCTTT	CASSDPYRAEAFF
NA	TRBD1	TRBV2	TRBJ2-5	TGTGCCAGCAGTGGGACAGGGAGTAAGGAGACCCAGTACTTC	CASSGTGSKETQYF
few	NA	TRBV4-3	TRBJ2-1	TGCGCCAGCAGCCAAGATCGGCTGGAAGCCTACAATGAGCAGTTCTTC	CASSQDRLEAYNEQFF
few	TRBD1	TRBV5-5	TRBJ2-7	TGTGCCAGCAGCTCGACCTCCGGGACAGTAGTCGAGCAGTACTTC	CASSSTSGTVVEQYF
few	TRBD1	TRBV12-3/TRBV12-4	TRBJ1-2	TGTGCCAGCAGCGAAGGAGGGACAGGGGGAGGCTACACCTTC	CASSEGGTGGGYTF
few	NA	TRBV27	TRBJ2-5	TGTGCCAGCAGTTTATATGGGTACGAGACCCAGTACTTC	CASSLYGYETQYF
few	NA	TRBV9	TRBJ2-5	TGTGCCAGCAGCGGCGGTTGGCAAGAGACCCAGTACTTC	CASSGGWQETQYF
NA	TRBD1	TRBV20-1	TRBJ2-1	TGCAGTGCTAGAGAGAGAGGGACAGGGTCGAGTGAGCAGTTCTTC	CSARERGTGSSEQFF
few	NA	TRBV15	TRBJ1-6	TGTGCCACCAGCAGAGTGGCCGGTAGCTCCTATAATTCACCCCTCCACTTT	CATSRVAGSSYNSPLHF
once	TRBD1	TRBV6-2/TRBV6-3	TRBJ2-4	TGTGCCAGCAGTTACACGGGACAGGGGGCTTCCAAAAACATTCAGTACTTC	CASSYTGQGASKNIQYF